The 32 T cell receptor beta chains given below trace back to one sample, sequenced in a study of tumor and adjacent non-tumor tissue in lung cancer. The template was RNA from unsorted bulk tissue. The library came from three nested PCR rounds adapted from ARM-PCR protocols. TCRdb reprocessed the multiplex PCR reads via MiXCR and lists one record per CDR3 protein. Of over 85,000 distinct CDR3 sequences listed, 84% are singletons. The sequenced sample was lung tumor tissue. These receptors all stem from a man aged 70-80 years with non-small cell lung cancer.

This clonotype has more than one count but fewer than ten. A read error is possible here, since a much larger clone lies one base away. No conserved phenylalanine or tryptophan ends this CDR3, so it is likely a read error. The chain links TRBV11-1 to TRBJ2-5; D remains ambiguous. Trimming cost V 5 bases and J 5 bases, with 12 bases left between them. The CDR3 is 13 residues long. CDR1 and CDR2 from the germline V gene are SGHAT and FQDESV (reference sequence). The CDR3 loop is CASSLFRRETQYL. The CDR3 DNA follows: TGTGCCAGCAGCCTTTTCAGGCGGGAGACCCAGTACTTA.

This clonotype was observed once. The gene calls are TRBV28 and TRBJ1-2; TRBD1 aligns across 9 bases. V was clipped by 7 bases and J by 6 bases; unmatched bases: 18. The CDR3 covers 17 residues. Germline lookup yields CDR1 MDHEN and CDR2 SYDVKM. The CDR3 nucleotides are TGTGCCAGCACCGCCGCCGGCCCCGGGACAGGGCATCATGGCTACACCTTC. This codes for CASTAAGPGTGHHGYTF.

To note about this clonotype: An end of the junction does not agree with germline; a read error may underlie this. The DNA of the CDR3 is TGCGCCAGCAGGTCCCCGGGACCCTCATCTCATGGGCAGTCCTTC. Its translation: CASRSPGPSSHGQSF. The chain carries TRBV10-2 and TRBJ2-1; D assignment may be TRBD1 or TRBD2 (5 bases each). Germline assignment: CDR1 WSHSY and CDR2 SAAADI. The CDR3 contains 15 residues.

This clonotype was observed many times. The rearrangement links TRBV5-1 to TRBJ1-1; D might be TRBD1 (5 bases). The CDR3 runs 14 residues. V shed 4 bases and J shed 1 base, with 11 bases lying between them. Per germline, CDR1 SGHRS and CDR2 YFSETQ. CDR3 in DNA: TGCGCCAGCAGCCCTGGGACGGCGAACACTGAAGCTTTCTTT. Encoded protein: CASSPGTANTEAFF.

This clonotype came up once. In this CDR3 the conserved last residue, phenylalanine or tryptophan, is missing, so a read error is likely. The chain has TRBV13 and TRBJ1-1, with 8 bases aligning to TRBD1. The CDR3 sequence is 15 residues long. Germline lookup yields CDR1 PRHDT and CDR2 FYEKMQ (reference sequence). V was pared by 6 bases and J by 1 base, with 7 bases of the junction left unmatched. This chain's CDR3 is CASSPGTGPNTEAFS. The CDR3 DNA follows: TGTGCCAGCAGTCCTGGGACAGGTCCGAACACTGAAGCTTTCTCT.

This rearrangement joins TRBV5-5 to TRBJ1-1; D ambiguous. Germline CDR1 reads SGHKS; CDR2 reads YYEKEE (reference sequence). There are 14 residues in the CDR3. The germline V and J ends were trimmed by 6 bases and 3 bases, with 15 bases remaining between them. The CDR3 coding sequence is TGTGCCAGCAACTTATTTGGGTCGGACACTGAAGCTTTCTTT. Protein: CASNLFGSDTEAFF.

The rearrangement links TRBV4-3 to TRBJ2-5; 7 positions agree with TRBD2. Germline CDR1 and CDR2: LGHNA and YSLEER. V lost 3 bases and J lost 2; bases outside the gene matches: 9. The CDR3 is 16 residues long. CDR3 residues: CASSQTGGEGQETQYF. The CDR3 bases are TGCGCCAGCAGCCAGACCGGAGGGGAGGGACAAGAGACCCAGTACTTC.

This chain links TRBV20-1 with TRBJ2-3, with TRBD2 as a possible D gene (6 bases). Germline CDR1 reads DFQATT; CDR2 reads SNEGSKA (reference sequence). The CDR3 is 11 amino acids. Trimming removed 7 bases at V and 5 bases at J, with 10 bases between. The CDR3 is CSGAEGDTQYF. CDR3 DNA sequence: TGCAGTGGTGCGGAGGGAGATACGCAGTATTTT.

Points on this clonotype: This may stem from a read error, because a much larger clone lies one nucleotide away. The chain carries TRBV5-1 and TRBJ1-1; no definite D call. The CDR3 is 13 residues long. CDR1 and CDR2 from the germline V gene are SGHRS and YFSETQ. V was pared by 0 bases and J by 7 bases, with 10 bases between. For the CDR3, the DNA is TGCGCCAGCAGCTTGGATCTGGATATTGAAGCTTTCTTT. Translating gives CASSLDLDIEAFF.

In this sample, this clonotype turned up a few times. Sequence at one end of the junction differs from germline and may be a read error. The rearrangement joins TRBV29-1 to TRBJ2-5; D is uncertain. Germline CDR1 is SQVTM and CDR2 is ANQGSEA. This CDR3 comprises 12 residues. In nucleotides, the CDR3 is TGCAGCGTTGAGGCAGGTGGAAAGACCCAATACTTC. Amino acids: CSVEAGGKTQYF.

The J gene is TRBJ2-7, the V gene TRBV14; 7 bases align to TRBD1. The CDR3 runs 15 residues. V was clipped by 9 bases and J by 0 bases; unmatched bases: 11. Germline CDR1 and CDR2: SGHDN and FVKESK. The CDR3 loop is CARDTGAPISYEQYF. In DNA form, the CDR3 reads TGTGCCAGAGATACAGGGGCCCCAATCTCCTACGAGCAGTACTTC.

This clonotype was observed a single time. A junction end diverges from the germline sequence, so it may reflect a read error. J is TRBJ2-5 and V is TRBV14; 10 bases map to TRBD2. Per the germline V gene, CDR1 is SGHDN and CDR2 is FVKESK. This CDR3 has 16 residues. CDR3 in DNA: TGTGCCAGCAGACCCTTAGGTCTAGCGGGGGAAGAGACCCACTACTTC. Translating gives CASRPLGLAGEETHYF.

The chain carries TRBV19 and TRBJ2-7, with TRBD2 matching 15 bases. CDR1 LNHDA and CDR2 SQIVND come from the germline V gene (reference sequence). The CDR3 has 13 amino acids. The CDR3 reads CVRTSGRAYEQYF. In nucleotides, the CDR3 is TGTGTCAGGACTAGCGGGAGGGCCTACGAGCAGTACTTC.

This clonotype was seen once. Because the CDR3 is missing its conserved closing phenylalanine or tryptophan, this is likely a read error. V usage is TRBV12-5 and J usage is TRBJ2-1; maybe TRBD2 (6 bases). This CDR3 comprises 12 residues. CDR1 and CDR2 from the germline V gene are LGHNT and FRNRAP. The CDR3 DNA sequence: TGTGCTACTGGTGTCACTAGCAGTGAGCAGTTCGTC. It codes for CATGVTSSEQFV.

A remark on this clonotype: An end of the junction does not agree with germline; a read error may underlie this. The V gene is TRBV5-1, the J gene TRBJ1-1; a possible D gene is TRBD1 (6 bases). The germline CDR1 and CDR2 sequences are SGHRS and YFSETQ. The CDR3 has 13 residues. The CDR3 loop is CANSYPGVAGAFF. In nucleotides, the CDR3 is TGCGCCAACAGCTATCCAGGGGTCGCTGGAGCTTTCTTT. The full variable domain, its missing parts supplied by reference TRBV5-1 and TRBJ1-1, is KAGVTQTPRYLIKTRGQQVTLSCSPISGHRSVSWYQQTPGQGLQFLFEYFSETQRNKGNFPGRFSGRQFSNSRSEMNVSTLELGDSALYLCANSYPGVAGAFFGQGTRLTVV.

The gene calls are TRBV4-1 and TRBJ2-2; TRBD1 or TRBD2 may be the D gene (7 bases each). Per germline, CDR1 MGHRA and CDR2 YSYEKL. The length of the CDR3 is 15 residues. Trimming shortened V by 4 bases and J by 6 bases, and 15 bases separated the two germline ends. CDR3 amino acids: CASSLRQGGSGELFF. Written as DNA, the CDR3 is TGCGCCAGCAGCCTCAGACAGGGAGGGTCCGGGGAGCTGTTTTTT.

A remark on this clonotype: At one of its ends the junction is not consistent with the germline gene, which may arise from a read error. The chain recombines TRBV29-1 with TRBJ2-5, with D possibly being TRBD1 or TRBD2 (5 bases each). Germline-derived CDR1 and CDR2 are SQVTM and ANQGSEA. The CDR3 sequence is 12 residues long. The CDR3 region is CSGTLVGETQHF. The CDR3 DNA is TGCAGCGGGACACTAGTGGGGGAGACCCAGCACTTC. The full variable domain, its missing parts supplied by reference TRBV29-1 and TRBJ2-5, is SAVISQKPSRDICQRGTSLTIQCQVDSQVTMMFWYRQQPGQSLTLIATANQGSEATYESGFVIDKFPISRPNLTFSTLTVSNMSPEDSSIYLCSGTLVGETQHFGPGTRLLVL.

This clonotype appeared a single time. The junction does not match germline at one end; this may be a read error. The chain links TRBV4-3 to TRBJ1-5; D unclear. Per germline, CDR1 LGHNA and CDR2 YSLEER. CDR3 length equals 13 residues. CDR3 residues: CAISQDWDEPQHF. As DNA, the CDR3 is TGCGCCATCAGCCAAGATTGGGATGAGCCCCAGCATTTT.

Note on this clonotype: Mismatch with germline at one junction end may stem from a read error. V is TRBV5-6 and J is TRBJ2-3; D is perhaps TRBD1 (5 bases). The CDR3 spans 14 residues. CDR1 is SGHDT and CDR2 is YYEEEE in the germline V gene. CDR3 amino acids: CASSYRFAGDMQYF. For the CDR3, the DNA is TGTGCCAGCAGTTACAGGTTCGCCGGAGATATGCAGTATTTT.

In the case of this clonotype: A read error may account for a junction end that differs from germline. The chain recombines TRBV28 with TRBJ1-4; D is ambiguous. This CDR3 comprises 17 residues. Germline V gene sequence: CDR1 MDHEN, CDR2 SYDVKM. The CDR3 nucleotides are TGTGCCAGCAGTTTCACTATCGGGCAGTCAACTGATGAAAAACTGTTTTTT. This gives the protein CASSFTIGQSTDEKLFF.

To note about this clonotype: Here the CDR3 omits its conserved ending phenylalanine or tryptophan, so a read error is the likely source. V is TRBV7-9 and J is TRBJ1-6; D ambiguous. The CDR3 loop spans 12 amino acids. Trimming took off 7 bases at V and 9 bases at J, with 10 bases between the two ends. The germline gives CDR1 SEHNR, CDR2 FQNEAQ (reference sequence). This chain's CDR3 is CASNNMGSPLHY. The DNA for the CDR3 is TGTGCCAGCAACAACATGGGTTCACCCCTCCACTAT.

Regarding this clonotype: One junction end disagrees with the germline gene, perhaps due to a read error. DNA of the CDR3: TGTACCAGCACTCCCTTGAGGGGGGCTTCTTACAATGGGCAGTTCTTC. It translates to CTSTPLRGASYNGQFF. The chain is built from TRBV6-5 and TRBJ2-1, with D perhaps given as TRBD1 or TRBD2 (6 bases each). Germline lookup yields CDR1 MNHEY and CDR2 SVGAGI. CDR3 length: 16 residues.

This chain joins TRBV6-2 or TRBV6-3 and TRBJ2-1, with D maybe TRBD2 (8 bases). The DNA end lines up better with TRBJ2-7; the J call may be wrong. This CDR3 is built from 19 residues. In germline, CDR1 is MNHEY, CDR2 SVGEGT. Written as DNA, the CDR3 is TGTGCCACCAGACCAGGGGGGACTAGTGGTTACAGCTCCTACAATGAGCAGTACTTC. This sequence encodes CATRPGGTSGYSSYNEQYF.

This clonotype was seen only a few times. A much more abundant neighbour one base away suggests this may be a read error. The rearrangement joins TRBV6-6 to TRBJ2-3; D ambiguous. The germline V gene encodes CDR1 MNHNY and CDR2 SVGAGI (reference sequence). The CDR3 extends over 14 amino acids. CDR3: CASSLRSEADRQYF. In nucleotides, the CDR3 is TGTGCCAGCAGCCTACGTAGTGAGGCAGATAGGCAGTATTTT.

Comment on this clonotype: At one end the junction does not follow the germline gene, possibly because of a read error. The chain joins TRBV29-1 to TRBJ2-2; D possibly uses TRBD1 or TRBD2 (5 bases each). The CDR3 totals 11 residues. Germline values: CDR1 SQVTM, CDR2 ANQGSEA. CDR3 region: CNVGGTGELCF. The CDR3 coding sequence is TGCAACGTTGGGGGAACCGGGGAGCTGTGTTTT.

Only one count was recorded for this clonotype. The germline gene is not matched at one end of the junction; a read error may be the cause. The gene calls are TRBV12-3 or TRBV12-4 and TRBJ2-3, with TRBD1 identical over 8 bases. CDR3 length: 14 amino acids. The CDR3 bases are TGTGTCAGCAGCTACAGACAGGGGACAGATACGCATTATTTT. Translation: CVSSYRQGTDTHYF.

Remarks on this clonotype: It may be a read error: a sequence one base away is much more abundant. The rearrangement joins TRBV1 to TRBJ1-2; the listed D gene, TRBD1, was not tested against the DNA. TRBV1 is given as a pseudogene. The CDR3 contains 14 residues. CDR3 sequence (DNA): TGCACCAGCAGCCCCCAGGGACAGGGTGAAGGCTACACCTTC. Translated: CTSSPQGQGEGYTF.

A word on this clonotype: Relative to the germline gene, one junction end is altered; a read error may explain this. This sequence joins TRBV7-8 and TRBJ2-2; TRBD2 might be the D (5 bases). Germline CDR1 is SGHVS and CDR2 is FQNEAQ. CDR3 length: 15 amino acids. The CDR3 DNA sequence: TGTGCCAGCAGCTTAGTTTCGGTCATCACCGGGGAGCTGTTTTTC. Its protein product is CASSLVSVITGELFF.

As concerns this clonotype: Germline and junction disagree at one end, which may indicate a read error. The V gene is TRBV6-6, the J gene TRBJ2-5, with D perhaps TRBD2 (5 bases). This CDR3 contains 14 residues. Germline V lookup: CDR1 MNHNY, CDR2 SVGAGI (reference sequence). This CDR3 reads CASGYGIPQEAQYF. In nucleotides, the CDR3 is TGTGCCAGCGGTTACGGGATACCACAAGAGGCCCAGTACTTC.

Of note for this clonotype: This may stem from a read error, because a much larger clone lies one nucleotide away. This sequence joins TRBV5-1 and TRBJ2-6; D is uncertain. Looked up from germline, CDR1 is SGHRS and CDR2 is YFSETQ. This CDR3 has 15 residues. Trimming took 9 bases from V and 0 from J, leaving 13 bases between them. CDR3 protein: CATRSGRSGANVLTF. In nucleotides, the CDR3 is TGCGCCACCAGGTCCGGGCGCTCTGGGGCCAACGTCCTGACTTTC.

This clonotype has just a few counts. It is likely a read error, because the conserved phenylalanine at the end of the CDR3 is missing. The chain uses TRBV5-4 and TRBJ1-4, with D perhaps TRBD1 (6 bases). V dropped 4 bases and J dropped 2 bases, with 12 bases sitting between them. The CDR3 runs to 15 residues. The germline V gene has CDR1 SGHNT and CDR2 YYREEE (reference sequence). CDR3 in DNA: TGTGCCAGCAGCGCTGGGACATTCACTAATGAAAAACTGTTTATT. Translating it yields CASSAGTFTNEKLFI.

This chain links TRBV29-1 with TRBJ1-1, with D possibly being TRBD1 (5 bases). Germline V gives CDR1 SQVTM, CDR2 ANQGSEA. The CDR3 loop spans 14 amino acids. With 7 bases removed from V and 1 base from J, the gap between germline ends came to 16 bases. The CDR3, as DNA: TGCAGCGGCATAATCAACAGGTGGAACACTGAAGCTTTCTTT. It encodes CSGIINRWNTEAFF.